The 13 T cell receptor beta chains reported below all come from one sample, sequenced in a study of breast tumors, draining lymph nodes, adjacent tissues. The lymph nodes were axillary draining lymph nodes from breast cancer patients. TCRdb analysed the multiplex PCR reads with MiXCR anew, one entry per CDR3 protein. The table includes 150,000 to 200,000 distinct CDR3 sequences, 30% to 35% detected once. Sequenced input: axillary lymph node tissue. These receptors all come from a female donor with breast cancer. Some clones in this sample may be carry-over from other donors' samples.

The chain joins TRBV20-1 to TRBJ1-1, with a tentative D call TRBD1 (6 bases). Germline CDR1 is DFQATT and CDR2 is SNEGSKA (reference sequence). This CDR3 has 12 residues. CDR3 protein: CRGQSSNTEAFF. DNA for the CDR3: TGCAGAGGACAGTCCTCAAACACTGAAGCTTTCTTT.

This clonotype was observed many times. This rearrangement joins TRBV20-1 to TRBJ1-2; 9 nucleotides align to TRBD1. J gave up 1 base and V 6 bases, and 9 bases lay outside the gene matches. CDR3 length equals 15 residues. Germline-derived CDR1 and CDR2 are DFQATT and SNEGSKA (reference sequence). CDR3 sequence: CSAEDRGNFNYGYTF. DNA of the CDR3: TGCAGTGCCGAAGACAGGGGGAATTTTAACTATGGCTACACCTTC.

The chain joins TRBV20-1 to TRBJ1-4; tentative D call: TRBD1 (5 bases). The germline V and J ends were trimmed by 4 bases and 5 bases, with 38 bases remaining between them. This CDR3 is built from 22 residues. Germline V gene data show CDR1 as DFQATT and CDR2 as SNEGSKA (reference sequence). DNA of the CDR3: TGCAGTGCTATACCCCCGACTAGCTCGTACTACAATGAGCAGGGTATGAATGAAAAACTGTTTTTT. Translation: CSAIPPTSSYYNEQGMNEKLFF.

In its sample, this clonotype was seen many times. V usage is TRBV9 and J usage is TRBJ2-1, with D possibly TRBD2 on 6 matching bases. CDR3 length equals 13 residues. Between the trimmed V and J ends, which lost 4 bases and 5 bases, there was a span of 10 bases. Germline CDR1 reads SGDLS; CDR2 reads YYNGEE. The CDR3 DNA follows: TGTGCCAGCAGCCGGACTATAGACAATGAGCAGTTCTTC. It yields the protein CASSRTIDNEQFF. The full variable domain, in which reference TRBV9 and TRBJ2-1 provide the parts outside the CDR3, is DSGVTQTPKHLITATGQRVTLRCSPRSGDLSVYWYQQSLDQGLQFLIQYYNGEERAKGNILERFSAQQFPDLHSELNLSSLELGDSALYFCASSRTIDNEQFFGPGTRLTVL.

About this clonotype itself: This may be a read error: a much more frequent sequence differs by one nucleotide. The gene calls are TRBV30 and TRBJ2-1; no definite D call. The CDR3 length is 12 residues. Germline CDR1 and CDR2: GTSNPN and SVGIG (reference sequence). The ends were cut back, 5 bases at V and 11 bases at J, with 16 bases in the middle. CDR3 amino acids: CAWGPGRLQQFF. The CDR3 nucleotides are TGTGCCTGGGGCCCTGGCAGGCTCCAGCAGTTCTTC.

A remark on this clonotype: This sequence may be a read error, since a much larger clone differs from it by one base. The J gene is TRBJ2-5, the V gene TRBV5-1; no firm D call. There are 14 residues in the CDR3. The germline CDR1 and CDR2 sequences are SGHRS and YFSETQ. The CDR3 nucleotides read TGCGCCAGCAGCTTGGAGGGCAACCAAGGGACCCAGTACTTC. This encodes CASSLEGNQGTQYF. The full variable domain, completed using reference TRBV5-1 and TRBJ2-5, is KAGVTQTPRYLIKTRGQQVTLSCSPISGHRSVSWYQQTPGQGLQFLFEYFSETQRNKGNFPGRFSGRQFSNSRSEMNVSTLELGDSALYLCASSLEGNQGTQYFGPGTRLLVL.

Remarks on this clonotype: A clone one base away is much larger, so this may be a read error. The chain joins TRBV5-6 to TRBJ1-2, with D possibly TRBD1 on 5 matching bases. V gave up 2 bases and J gave up 8 bases, with 13 bases separating them. Germline CDR1 SGHDT, CDR2 YYEEEE. This CDR3 comprises 13 residues. This CDR3 reads CASSFNGAGGYTF. The CDR3, as DNA: TGTGCCAGCAGCTTCAACGGGGCAGGAGGCTACACCTTC.

This clonotype was found many times. As DNA, the CDR3 is TGTGCCAGCAGTAAACCGGGACTGAGCTCTGGGGCCAACGTCCTGACTTTC. As protein: CASSKPGLSSGANVLTF. This chain links TRBV7-3 with TRBJ2-6; possibly TRBD2 for D (6 bases). The germline gives CDR1 SGHTA, CDR2 FQGTGA. The ends were cut back, 6 bases at V and 0 bases at J, with 15 bases in the middle. The CDR3 has 17 amino acids.

Regarding this clonotype: One end of the junction fails to match germline, which may point to a read error. The chain carries TRBV2 and TRBJ1-4; the D is unclear. CDR3 length: 14 residues. Germline CDR1 reads SNHLY; CDR2 reads FYNNEI. The CDR3 region is CASSRAPRDEKLFF. The CDR3 bases are TGTGCCAGCAGTAGAGCTCCCCGGGATGAAAAACTGTTCTTT. The full variable domain, its missing parts supplied by reference TRBV2 and TRBJ1-4, is EPEVTQTPSHQVTQMGQEVILRCVPISNHLYFYWYRQILGQKVEFLVSFYNNEISEKSEIFDDQFSVERPDGSNFTLKIRSTKLEDSAMYFCASSRAPRDEKLFFGSGTQLSVL.

About this clonotype: Without the conserved terminal phenylalanine or tryptophan, this CDR3 likely stems from a read error. CDR3 nucleotide sequence: TGTGCCAGCAGCTTAGCAGGGGGGACTTACGAGCAGTACCTC. Translation gives CASSLAGGTYEQYL. The chain has TRBV7-8 and TRBJ2-7; D is perhaps TRBD1 or TRBD2 (6 bases each). There are 14 residues in the CDR3. V lost 0 bases and J 4 bases, leaving 10 bases between the germline ends. The V gene's germline CDR1 is SGHVS and CDR2 FQNEAQ.

This clonotype was recorded many times. The V and J genes are TRBV6-6 and TRBJ1-4, with 8 bases that match TRBD1. The CDR3 is 13 amino acids. V lost 11 bases and J lost 6; bases outside the gene matches: 8. The V gene's germline CDR1 is MNHNY and CDR2 SVGAGI (reference sequence). CDR3: CAGQGTVYEKLFF. The CDR3 bases are TGTGCCGGACAGGGCACGGTTTATGAAAAACTGTTTTTT.

This clonotype was detected ten times or more. The chain recombines TRBV4-2 with TRBJ2-7; 8 nucleotides agree with TRBD2. The CDR3 totals 15 residues. V shed 4 bases and J 2 bases; nucleotides not matched to a gene: 7. Germline CDR1 LGHNA, CDR2 YNFKEQ. The CDR3: CASSREGLGAYEQYF. CDR3 in DNA: TGTGCCAGCAGCCGTGAGGGACTAGGTGCCTACGAGCAGTACTTC.

The chain combines TRBV19 with TRBJ1-5, with a tentative D call TRBD1 (5 bases). The CDR3 totals 19 residues. Per germline, CDR1 LNHDA and CDR2 SQIVND (reference sequence). The germline V and J ends were trimmed by 2 bases and 0 bases, with 20 bases remaining between them. CDR3 bases: TGTGCCAGTAGTATAAGGAGTCCCTACGAGCAGGGTAGCAATCAGCCCCAGCATTTT. Translating it yields CASSIRSPYEQGSNQPQHF.